The next 6 T cell receptor beta chains were all read from a single sample in a study of T-cell memory formation after mild COVID-19. TCRdb re-analysed the 5' RACE reads in MiXCR, keeping a single row per CDR3 protein. The table lists about 360,000 distinct CDR3 sequences, over 13% of them singletons. What was sequenced was PBMCs or a T cell subset sorted from them (not recorded which). These receptors were collected from a man aged 18 to 30 who had mild COVID-19 (a few samples of this study predate the infection). Cell type and time point are not known.

The rearrangement joins TRBV7-2 to TRBJ1-6; D ambiguous. Germline V gene sequence: CDR1 SGHTA, CDR2 FQGNSA. Trimming cost V 5 bases and J 11 bases, with 16 bases left between them. This CDR3 has 14 amino acids. The CDR3, as DNA: TGTGCCAGCAGCCGGGCCCCGATCGGGGCACCCCTCCACTTT. Translating gives CASSRAPIGAPLHF.

This clonotype came up once. This chain links TRBV18 with TRBJ2-2, with 9 bases aligning to TRBD2. CDR1 and CDR2 (germline): KGHSH, LQKENI. Unmatched junction bases numbered 7, after V lost 3 bases and J lost 5 bases. The CDR3 covers 16 residues. The CDR3 loop is CASSPGLAGSTGELFF. The CDR3 nucleotides are TGTGCCAGCTCACCGGGACTAGCAGGTTCAACCGGGGAGCTGTTTTTT.

Many counts were recorded for this clonotype. The chain carries TRBV7-2 and TRBJ2-5, with TRBD2 matching 13 bases. This CDR3 spans 15 amino acids. Per the germline V gene, CDR1 is SGHTA and CDR2 is FQGNSA. J was trimmed by 6 bases and V by 5 bases; bases with no gene match: 6. This CDR3 is CASSLTSGGAQTQYF. The CDR3 DNA follows: TGTGCCAGCAGCCTAACTAGCGGGGGGGCCCAGACCCAGTACTTC. The complete variable domain, with remaining parts taken from reference TRBV7-2 and TRBJ2-5, reads GAGVSQSPSNKVTEKGKDVELRCDPISGHTALYWYRQSLGQGLEFLIYFQGNSAPDKSGLPSDRFSAERTGGSVSTLTIQRTQQEDSAVYLCASSLTSGGAQTQYFGPGTRLLVL.

The V call is TRBV20-1, the J call TRBJ1-2, with 8 bases fitting TRBD1. V trimming: 3 bases; J trimming: 2 bases; junction bases outside the gene matches: 8. The CDR3 runs to 15 residues. CDR1 DFQATT and CDR2 SNEGSKA come from the germline V gene (reference sequence). The CDR3 reads CSASLSGGFNYGYTF. Written as DNA, the CDR3 is TGCAGTGCTAGTCTTTCAGGGGGCTTCAACTATGGCTACACCTTC.

The rearrangement uses TRBV25-1 and TRBJ1-5; D call uncertain. Germline V gene sequence: CDR1 MGHDK, CDR2 SYGVNS. The germline V and J ends were trimmed by 10 bases and 3 bases, with 4 bases remaining between them. The CDR3 runs to 10 residues. CDR3 coding DNA: TGTGCCAAGGACAATCAGCCCCAGCATTTT. This codes for CAKDNQPQHF.

This clonotype was seen a handful of times. This sequence joins TRBV6-5 and TRBJ1-1; no firm D call. This CDR3 contains 13 residues. Germline loops: CDR1 MNHEY, CDR2 SVGAGI. Trimming took 2 bases from V and 3 from J, leaving 7 bases between them. The CDR3 loop is CASSYDRYTEAFF. CDR3 DNA sequence: TGTGCCAGCAGTTACGACCGATACACTGAAGCTTTCTTT.